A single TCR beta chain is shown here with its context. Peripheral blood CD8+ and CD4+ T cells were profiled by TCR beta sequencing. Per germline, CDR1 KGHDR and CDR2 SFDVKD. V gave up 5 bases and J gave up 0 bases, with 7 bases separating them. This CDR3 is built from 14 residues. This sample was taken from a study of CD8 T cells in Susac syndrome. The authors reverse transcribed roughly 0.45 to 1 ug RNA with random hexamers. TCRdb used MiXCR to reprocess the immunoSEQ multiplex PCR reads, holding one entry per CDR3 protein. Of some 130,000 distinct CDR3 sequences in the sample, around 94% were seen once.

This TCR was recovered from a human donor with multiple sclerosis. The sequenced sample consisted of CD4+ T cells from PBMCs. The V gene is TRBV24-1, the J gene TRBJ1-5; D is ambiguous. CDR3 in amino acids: CATSVRRSNQPQHF. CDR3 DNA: TGTGCCACCAGTGTAAGACGTAGCAATCAGCCCCAGCATTTT.